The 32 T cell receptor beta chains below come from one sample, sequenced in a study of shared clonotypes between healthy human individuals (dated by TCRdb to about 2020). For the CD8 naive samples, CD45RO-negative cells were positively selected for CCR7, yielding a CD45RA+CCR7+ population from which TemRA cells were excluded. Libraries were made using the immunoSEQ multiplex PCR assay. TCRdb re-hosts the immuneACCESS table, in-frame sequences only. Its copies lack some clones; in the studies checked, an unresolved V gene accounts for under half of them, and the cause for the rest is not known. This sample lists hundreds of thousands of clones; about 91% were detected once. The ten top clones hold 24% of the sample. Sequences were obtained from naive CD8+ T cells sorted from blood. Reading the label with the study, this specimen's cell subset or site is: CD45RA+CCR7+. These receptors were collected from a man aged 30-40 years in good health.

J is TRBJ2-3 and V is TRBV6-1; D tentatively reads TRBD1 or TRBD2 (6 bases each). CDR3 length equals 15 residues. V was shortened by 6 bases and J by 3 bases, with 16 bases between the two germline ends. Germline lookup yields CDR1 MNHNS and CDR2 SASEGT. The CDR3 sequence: CASSPDRGRTDTQYF. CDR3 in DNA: TGTGCCAGCAGCCCGGACAGAGGGAGGACAGATACGCAGTATTTT.

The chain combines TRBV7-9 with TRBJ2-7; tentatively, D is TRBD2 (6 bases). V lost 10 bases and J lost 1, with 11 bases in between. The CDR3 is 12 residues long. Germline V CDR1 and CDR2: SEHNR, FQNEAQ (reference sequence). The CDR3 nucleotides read TGTGCCACGCGGGACTCATCCTACGAGCAGTACTTC. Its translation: CATRDSSYEQYF.

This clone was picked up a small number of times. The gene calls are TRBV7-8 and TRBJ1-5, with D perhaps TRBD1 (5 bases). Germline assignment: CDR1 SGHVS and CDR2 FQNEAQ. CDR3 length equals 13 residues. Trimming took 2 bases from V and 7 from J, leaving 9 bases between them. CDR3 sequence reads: CASSLRPGQPQHF. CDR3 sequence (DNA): TGTGCCAGCAGCTTAAGGCCAGGGCAGCCCCAGCATTTT.

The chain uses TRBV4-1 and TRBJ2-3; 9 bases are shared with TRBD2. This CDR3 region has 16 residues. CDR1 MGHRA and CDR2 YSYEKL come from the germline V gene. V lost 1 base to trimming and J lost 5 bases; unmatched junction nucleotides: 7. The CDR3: CASSQGIAGAKDTQYF. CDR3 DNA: TGCGCCAGCAGCCAAGGGATAGCGGGAGCGAAAGATACGCAGTATTTT.

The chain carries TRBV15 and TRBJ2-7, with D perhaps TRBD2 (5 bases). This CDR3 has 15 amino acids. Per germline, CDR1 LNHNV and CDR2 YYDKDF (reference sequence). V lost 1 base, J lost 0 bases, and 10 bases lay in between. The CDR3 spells CATSRVAGNSYEQYF. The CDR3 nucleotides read TGTGCCACCAGCAGAGTGGCCGGGAACTCCTACGAGCAGTACTTC.

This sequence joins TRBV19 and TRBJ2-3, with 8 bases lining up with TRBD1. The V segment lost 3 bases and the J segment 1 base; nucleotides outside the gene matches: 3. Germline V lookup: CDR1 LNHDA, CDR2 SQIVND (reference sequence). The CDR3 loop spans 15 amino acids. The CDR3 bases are TGTGCCAGTAGTATGGCAGGGGGCGGCACAGATACGCAGTATTTT. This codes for CASSMAGGGTDTQYF.

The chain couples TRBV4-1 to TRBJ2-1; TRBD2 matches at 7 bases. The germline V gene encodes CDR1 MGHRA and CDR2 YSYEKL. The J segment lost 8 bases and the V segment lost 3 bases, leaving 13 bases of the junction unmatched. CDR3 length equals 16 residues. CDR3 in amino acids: CASSQEGVGGPDEQFF. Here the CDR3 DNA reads TGCGCCAGCAGCCAGGAAGGAGTGGGAGGGCCCGATGAGCAGTTCTTC.

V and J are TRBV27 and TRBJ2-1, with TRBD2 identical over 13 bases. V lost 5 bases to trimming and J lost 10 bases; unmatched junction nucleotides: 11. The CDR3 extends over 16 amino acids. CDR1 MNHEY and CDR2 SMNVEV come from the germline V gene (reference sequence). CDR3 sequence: CASSASGTSGILEQFF. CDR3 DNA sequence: TGTGCCAGCAGTGCTTCCGGGACTAGCGGGATATTAGAGCAGTTCTTC.

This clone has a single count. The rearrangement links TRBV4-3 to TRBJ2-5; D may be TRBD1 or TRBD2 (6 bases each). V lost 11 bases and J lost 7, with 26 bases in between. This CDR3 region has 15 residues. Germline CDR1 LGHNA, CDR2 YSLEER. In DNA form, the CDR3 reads TGCGCCCCCGCCGGAGGGGACAAGGCCAAAGCGACCCAGTACTTC. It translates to CAPAGGDKAKATQYF.

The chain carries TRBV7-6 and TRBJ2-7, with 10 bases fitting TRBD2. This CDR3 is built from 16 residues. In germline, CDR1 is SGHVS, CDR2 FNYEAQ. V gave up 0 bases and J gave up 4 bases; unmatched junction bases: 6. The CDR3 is CASSLALAGASYEQYF. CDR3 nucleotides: TGTGCCAGCAGCTTAGCCCTAGCGGGAGCGTCTTACGAGCAGTACTTC.

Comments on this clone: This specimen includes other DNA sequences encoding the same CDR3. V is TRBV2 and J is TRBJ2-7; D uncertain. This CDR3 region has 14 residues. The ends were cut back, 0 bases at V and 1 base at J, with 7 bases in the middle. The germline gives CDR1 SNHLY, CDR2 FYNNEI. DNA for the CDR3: TGTGCCAGCAGTGAAGCGGCCGGTTCCTACGAGCAGTACTTC. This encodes CASSEAAGSYEQYF. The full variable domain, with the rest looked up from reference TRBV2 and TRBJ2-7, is EPEVTQTPSHQVTQMGQEVILRCVPISNHLYFYWYRQILGQKVEFLVSFYNNEISEKSEIFDDQFSVERPDGSNFTLKIRSTKLEDSAMYFCASSEAAGSYEQYFGPGTRLTVT.

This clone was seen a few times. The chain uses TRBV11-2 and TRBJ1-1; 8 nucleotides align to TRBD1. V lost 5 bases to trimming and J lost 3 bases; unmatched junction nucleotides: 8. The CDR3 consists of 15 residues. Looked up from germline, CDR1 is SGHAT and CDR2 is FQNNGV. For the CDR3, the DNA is TGTGCCAGCAGCAAACGGACAGGGTGGGACACTGAAGCTTTCTTT. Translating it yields CASSKRTGWDTEAFF.

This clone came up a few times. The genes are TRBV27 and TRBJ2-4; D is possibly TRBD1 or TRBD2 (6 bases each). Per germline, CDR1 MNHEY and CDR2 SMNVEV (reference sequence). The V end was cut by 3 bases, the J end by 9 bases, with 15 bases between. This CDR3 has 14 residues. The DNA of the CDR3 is TGTGCCAGCAGTTTTGGGGGGCGGTCGGGCATTCAGTACTTC. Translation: CASSFGGRSGIQYF.

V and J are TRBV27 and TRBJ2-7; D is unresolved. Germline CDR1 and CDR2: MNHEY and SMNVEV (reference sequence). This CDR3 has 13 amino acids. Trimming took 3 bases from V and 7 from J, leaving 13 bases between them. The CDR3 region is CASSLGSSREQYF. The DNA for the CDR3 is TGTGCCAGCAGTTTGGGGTCCAGTAGGGAGCAGTACTTC.

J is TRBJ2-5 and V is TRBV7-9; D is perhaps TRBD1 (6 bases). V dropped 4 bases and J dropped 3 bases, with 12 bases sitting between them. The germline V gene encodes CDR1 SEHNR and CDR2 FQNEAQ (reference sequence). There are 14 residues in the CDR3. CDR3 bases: TGTGCCAGCAGCTCTCCCTCAGGGGAAGAGACCCAGTACTTC. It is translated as CASSSPSGEETQYF.

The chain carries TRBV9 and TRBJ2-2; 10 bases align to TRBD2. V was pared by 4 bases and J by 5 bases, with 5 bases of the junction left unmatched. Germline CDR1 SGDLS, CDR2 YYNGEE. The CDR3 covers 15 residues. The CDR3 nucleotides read TGTGCCAGCAGCCCTAGCGGGAGATGGACCGGGGAGCTGTTTTTT. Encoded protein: CASSPSGRWTGELFF.

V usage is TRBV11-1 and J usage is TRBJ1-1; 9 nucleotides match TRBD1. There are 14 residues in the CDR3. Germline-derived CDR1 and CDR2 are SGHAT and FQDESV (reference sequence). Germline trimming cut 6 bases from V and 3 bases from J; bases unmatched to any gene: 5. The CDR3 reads CASRGQGWHTEAFF. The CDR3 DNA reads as TGTGCCAGCAGGGGACAGGGTTGGCACACTGAAGCTTTCTTT. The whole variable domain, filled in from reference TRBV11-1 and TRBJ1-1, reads EAEVAQSPRYKITEKSQAVAFWCDPISGHATLYWYRQILGQGPELLVQFQDESVVDDSQLPKDRFSAERLKGVDSTLKIQPAELGDSAMYLCASRGQGWHTEAFFGQGTRLTVV.

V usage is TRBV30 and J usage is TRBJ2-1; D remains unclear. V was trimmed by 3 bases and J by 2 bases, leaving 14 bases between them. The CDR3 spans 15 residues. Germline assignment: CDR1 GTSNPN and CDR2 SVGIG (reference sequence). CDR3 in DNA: TGTGCCTGGAGGATGCAAGCCGGGCCCTACAATGAGCAGTTCTTC. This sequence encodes CAWRMQAGPYNEQFF.

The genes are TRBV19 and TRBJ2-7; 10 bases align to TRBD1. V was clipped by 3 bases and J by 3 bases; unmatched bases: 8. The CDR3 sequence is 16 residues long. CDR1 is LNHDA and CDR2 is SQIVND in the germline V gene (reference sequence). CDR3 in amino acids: CASSIRPTGGFYEQYF. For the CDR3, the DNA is TGTGCCAGTAGTATCAGACCGACAGGGGGCTTCTACGAGCAGTACTTC.

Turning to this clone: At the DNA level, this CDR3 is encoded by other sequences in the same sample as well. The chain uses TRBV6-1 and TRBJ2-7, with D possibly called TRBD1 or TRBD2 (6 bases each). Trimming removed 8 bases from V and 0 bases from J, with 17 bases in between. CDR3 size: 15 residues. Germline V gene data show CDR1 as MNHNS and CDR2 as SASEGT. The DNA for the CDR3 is TGTGCCAGCCACGATGGAGGGGGTACCTCCTACGAGCAGTACTTC. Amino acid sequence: CASHDGGGTSYEQYF.

As DNA, the CDR3 is TGTGCCAGTAGTATATGGGCCGACAGGAATGAGCAGTTCTTC. Translation: CASSIWADRNEQFF. The rearrangement uses TRBV19 and TRBJ2-1; D perhaps matches TRBD1 (6 bases). Germline loops: CDR1 LNHDA, CDR2 SQIVND (reference sequence). The CDR3 is 14 residues long. The germline V and J ends were trimmed by 2 bases and 7 bases, with 12 bases remaining between them.

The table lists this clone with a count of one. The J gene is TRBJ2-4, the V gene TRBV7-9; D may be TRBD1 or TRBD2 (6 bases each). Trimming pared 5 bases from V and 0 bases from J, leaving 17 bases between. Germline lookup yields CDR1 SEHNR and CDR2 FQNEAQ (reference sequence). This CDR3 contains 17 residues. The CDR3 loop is CASSPIGGGLAKNIQYF. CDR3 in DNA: TGTGCCAGCAGCCCCATCGGAGGGGGACTAGCCAAAAACATTCAGTACTTC. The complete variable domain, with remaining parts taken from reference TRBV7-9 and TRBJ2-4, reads DTGVSQNPRHKITKRGQNVTFRCDPISEHNRLYWYRQTLGQGPEFLTYFQNEAQLEKSRLLSDRFSAERPKGSFSTLEIQRTEQGDSAMYLCASSPIGGGLAKNIQYFGAGTRLSVL.

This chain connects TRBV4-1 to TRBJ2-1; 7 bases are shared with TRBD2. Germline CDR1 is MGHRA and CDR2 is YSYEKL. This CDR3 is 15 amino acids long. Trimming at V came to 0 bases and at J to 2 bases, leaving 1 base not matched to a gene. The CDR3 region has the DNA TGCGCCAGCAGCCAAGACGGGGGGACCTACAATGAGCAGTTCTTC. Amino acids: CASSQDGGTYNEQFF.

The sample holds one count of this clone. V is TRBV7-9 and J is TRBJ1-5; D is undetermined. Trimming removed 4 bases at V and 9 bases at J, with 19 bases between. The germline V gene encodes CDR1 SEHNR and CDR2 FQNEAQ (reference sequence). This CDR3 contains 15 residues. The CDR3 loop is CASSSSRANARPQHF. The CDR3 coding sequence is TGTGCCAGCAGCTCTAGTAGGGCTAATGCCCGGCCCCAGCATTTT.

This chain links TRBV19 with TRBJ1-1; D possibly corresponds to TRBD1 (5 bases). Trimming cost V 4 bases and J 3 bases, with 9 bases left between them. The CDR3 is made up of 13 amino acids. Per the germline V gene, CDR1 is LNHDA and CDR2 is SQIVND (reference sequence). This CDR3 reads CASSSDSYTEAFF. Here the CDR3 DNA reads TGTGCCAGTAGTAGCGACAGTTACACTGAAGCTTTCTTT.

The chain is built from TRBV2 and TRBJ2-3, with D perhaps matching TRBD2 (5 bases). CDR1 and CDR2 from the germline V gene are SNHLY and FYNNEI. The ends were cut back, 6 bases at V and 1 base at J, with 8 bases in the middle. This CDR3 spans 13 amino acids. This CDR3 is CASSAGGTDTQYF. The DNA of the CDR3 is TGTGCCAGCAGCGCCGGGGGCACAGATACGCAGTATTTT. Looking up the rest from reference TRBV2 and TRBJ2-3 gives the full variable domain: EPEVTQTPSHQVTQMGQEVILRCVPISNHLYFYWYRQILGQKVEFLVSFYNNEISEKSEIFDDQFSVERPDGSNFTLKIRSTKLEDSAMYFCASSAGGTDTQYFGPGTRLTVL.

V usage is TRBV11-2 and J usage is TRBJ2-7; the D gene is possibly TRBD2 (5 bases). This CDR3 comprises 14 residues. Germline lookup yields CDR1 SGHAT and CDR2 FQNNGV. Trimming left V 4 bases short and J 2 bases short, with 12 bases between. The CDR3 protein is CASSSGEGTYEQYF. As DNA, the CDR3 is TGTGCCAGCAGCTCGGGTGAGGGTACCTACGAGCAGTACTTC. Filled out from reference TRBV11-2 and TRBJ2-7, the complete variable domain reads EAGVAQSPRYKIIEKRQSVAFWCNPISGHATLYWYQQILGQGPKLLIQFQNNGVVDDSQLPKDRFSAERLKGVDSTLKIQPAKLEDSAVYLCASSSGEGTYEQYFGPGTRLTVT.

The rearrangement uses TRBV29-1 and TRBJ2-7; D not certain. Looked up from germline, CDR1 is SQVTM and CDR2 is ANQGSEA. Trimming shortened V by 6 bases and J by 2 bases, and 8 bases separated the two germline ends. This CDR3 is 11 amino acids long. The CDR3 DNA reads TGCAGCGTACGGGTCGCCTACGAGCAGTACTTC. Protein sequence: CSVRVAYEQYF.

The CDR3: CASSYAGGLSSYNEQFF. The CDR3 DNA sequence: TGTGCCAGCAGCTATGCGGGAGGCCTGAGCTCCTACAATGAGCAGTTCTTC. The rearrangement links TRBV5-4 to TRBJ2-1; TRBD2 aligns across 8 bases. This CDR3 contains 17 residues. Per the germline V gene, CDR1 is SGHNT and CDR2 is YYREEE (reference sequence). V lost 3 bases and J lost 0; bases outside the gene matches: 8.

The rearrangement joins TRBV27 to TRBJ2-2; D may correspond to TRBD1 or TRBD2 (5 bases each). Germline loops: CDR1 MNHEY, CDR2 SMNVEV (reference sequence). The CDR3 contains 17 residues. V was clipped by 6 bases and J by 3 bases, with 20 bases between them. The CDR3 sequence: CASSYKSGRPDTGELFF. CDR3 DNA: TGTGCCAGCAGCTACAAATCGGGACGGCCGGACACCGGGGAGCTGTTTTTT.

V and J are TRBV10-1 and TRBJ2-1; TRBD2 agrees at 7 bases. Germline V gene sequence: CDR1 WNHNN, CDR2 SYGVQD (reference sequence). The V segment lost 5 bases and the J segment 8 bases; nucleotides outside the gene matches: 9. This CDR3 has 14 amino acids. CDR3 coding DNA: TGCGCCAGCAGTCTGCGGGAGATCGGGGATGAGCAGTTCTTC. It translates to CASSLREIGDEQFF.

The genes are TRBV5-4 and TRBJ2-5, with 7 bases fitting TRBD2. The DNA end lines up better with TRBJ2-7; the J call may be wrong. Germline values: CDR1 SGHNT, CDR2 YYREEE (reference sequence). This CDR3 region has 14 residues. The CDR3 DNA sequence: TGTGCCAGCAGCTTGGGCGCGGGAGATTACGAGCAGTACTTC. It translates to CASSLGAGDYEQYF.